These 24 T cell receptor beta chains originate from one sample sequenced in a study of identical twins. TCRdb re-called the 5' RACE reads through MiXCR, storing one row per CDR3 protein. Among about 790,000 distinct CDR3 sequences listed, about 20% were seen once. This sample also appeared in a second study, on T cells expressing NK-cell markers.

The sample was PBMCs. The receptor source for this set is a young woman in good health.

This clonotype was recorded a few times. CDR3 in DNA: TGCGCCAGCAGCCAAGAATCGGGGACTTGGGATGGCACAGATACGCAGTATTTT. Translation: CASSQESGTWDGTDTQYF. V and J are TRBV4-3 and TRBJ2-3, with TRBD2 as a possible D gene (6 bases). In germline, CDR1 is LGHNA, CDR2 YSLEER. V lost 0 bases, J lost 1 base, and 17 bases lay in between. This CDR3 is 18 amino acids long.

This clonotype was seen more than once but under ten times. CDR3: CATSTRTDFNEQFF. In nucleotides, the CDR3 is TGTGCCACCAGCACCCGGACAGATTTCAATGAGCAGTTCTTC. The genes are TRBV15 and TRBJ2-1, with TRBD1 as a possible D gene (6 bases). The CDR3 runs to 14 residues. The V end lost 4 bases, the J end lost 6 bases, and 13 bases lay between the germline ends. The germline V gene has CDR1 LNHNV and CDR2 YYDKDF (reference sequence).

This clonotype was found a few times. The J gene is TRBJ2-1, the V gene TRBV20-1, with D maybe TRBD1 (5 bases). The CDR3 length is 13 residues. Between the trimmed V and J ends, which lost 4 bases and 0 bases, there was a span of 7 bases. CDR1 is DFQATT and CDR2 is SNEGSKA in the germline V gene (reference sequence). The CDR3 DNA reads TGCAGTGCTACGCAGGGCTCCTACAATGAGCAGTTCTTC. Residues: CSATQGSYNEQFF.

The J gene is TRBJ2-7, the V gene TRBV9; 9 bases are shared with TRBD1. Germline V gene lookup returns CDR1 SGDLS and CDR2 YYNGEE. The J segment lost 2 bases and the V segment lost 5 bases, leaving 8 bases of the junction unmatched. This CDR3 has 15 amino acids. Written as DNA, the CDR3 is TGTGCCAGCAGTTATCGACAGGGGGGCCCCTACGAGCAGTACTTC. It codes for CASSYRQGGPYEQYF.

The J gene is TRBJ2-3, the V gene TRBV20-1, with D unresolved. V gave up 1 base and J gave up 6 bases, with 17 bases separating them. Germline V gene data show CDR1 as DFQATT and CDR2 as SNEGSKA (reference sequence). This CDR3 contains 15 residues. Written as DNA, the CDR3 is TGCAGTGCTAGAGGGGTTTCGAGCGCGCCGGATACGCAGTATTTT. Protein sequence: CSARGVSSAPDTQYF.

CDR3 residues: CAISESQVISYEQYF. The CDR3 DNA reads as TGTGCCATCAGTGAGTCGCAGGTAATATCCTACGAGCAGTACTTC. This chain connects TRBV10-3 to TRBJ2-7; D ambiguous. Germline CDR1 ENHRY, CDR2 SYGVKD. The V gene lost 0 bases and the J gene lost 1 base, with 10 bases spanning the gap. The CDR3 has 15 residues.

This clonotype was picked up many times. The chain is built from TRBV12-3 or TRBV12-4 and TRBJ1-5, with no clear D. The CDR3 is made up of 15 amino acids. Between the trimmed V and J ends, which lost 0 bases and 0 bases, there was a span of 6 bases. The CDR3 reads CASSLASYSNQPQHF. CDR3 DNA: TGTGCCAGCAGTTTAGCTTCCTATAGCAATCAGCCCCAGCATTTT.

In its sample, this clonotype was seen once. CDR3 nucleotide sequence: TGTGCCAGCAGAGTCTCCAACGGGGAGACCCAGTACTTC. This sequence encodes CASRVSNGETQYF. The J gene is TRBJ2-5, the V gene TRBV7-2; no clear D gene. The V and J ends lost 6 bases and 5 bases respectively, with 13 bases between them. The CDR3 loop spans 13 amino acids. Germline V gene sequence: CDR1 SGHTA, CDR2 FQGNSA.

The chain couples TRBV5-6 to TRBJ2-5, with D maybe TRBD2 (7 bases). The CDR3 contains 15 residues. Germline V gene sequence: CDR1 SGHDT, CDR2 YYEEEE. Trimming pared 5 bases from V and 3 bases from J, leaving 17 bases between. Here the CDR3 DNA reads TGTGCCAGCAGTGTGGCGGGGGCCGGCAAAGAGACCCAGTACTTC. Translation gives CASSVAGAGKETQYF.

This clonotype occurred a few times. The chain carries TRBV12-3 or TRBV12-4 and TRBJ2-7; D is perhaps TRBD1 (6 bases). CDR3 size: 14 residues. V was trimmed by 6 bases and J by 2 bases, leaving 14 bases between them. CDR3 sequence reads: CASSFMTGTYEQYF. The DNA of the CDR3 is TGTGCCAGCAGCTTTATGACAGGTACCTACGAGCAGTACTTC.

This clonotype showed up just once. The chain uses TRBV5-1 and TRBJ2-7, with 11 positions matching TRBD2. Germline CDR1 reads SGHRS; CDR2 reads YFSETQ. The CDR3 length is 21 residues. V gave up 7 bases and J gave up 0 bases; unmatched junction bases: 24. The chain's CDR3 is CASGSWSTGTSGKKNSYEQYF. In DNA form, the CDR3 reads TGCGCCAGCGGCTCCTGGTCTACCGGGACTAGCGGTAAAAAGAACTCCTACGAGCAGTACTTC.

This sequence joins TRBV7-9 and TRBJ2-7, with D perhaps matching TRBD1 (6 bases). Per germline, CDR1 SEHNR and CDR2 FQNEAQ (reference sequence). Trimming took off 5 bases at V and 4 bases at J, with 15 bases between the two ends. This CDR3 is built from 14 residues. The DNA of the CDR3 is TGTGCCAGCAGCGAAATGACAGGAGCTTACGAGCAGTACTTC. Translation: CASSEMTGAYEQYF.

This clonotype was recorded a few times. The chain couples TRBV3-1 to TRBJ2-7; 10 nucleotides agree with TRBD2. Germline V lookup: CDR1 LGHDT, CDR2 YNNKEL (reference sequence). J gave up 2 bases and V 1 base, and 2 bases lay outside the gene matches. The CDR3 extends over 15 amino acids. CDR3 in amino acids: CASSQVSGGAYEQYF. Written as DNA, the CDR3 is TGTGCCAGCAGCCAAGTCAGCGGGGGGGCCTACGAGCAGTACTTC.

This clonotype was counted ten times or more. The rearrangement uses TRBV12-3 or TRBV12-4 and TRBJ2-7; TRBD2 agrees at 9 bases. Losses at the gene ends were 3 bases for V and 3 bases for J; bases not matched to a gene: 3. This CDR3 has 14 residues. CDR3: CASSFASGDYEQYF. The CDR3 DNA follows: TGTGCCAGCAGTTTCGCTAGCGGGGACTACGAGCAGTACTTC.

The table lists this clonotype with a few counts. J is TRBJ2-3 and V is TRBV29-1; 8 bases align to TRBD2. V lost 4 bases, J lost 5 bases, and 8 bases stayed unmatched. Germline assignment: CDR1 SQVTM and CDR2 ANQGSEA. CDR3 length: 14 amino acids. The CDR3 region has the DNA TGCAGCGTTGTCTCAGCGGGAGTAGGAGATACGCAGTATTTT. Its translation is CSVVSAGVGDTQYF.

The rearrangement links TRBV20-1 to TRBJ2-1; D gene ambiguous. CDR1 DFQATT and CDR2 SNEGSKA come from the germline V gene (reference sequence). The CDR3 spans 13 residues. The V end was cut by 6 bases, the J end by 5 bases, with 14 bases between. The DNA of the CDR3 is TGCAGTGCGAACCGGGCCACGCACAATGAGCAGTTCTTC. As protein: CSANRATHNEQFF.

The gene calls are TRBV10-3 and TRBJ2-2; tentative D call: TRBD1 (6 bases). The CDR3 is made up of 16 amino acids. The germline CDR1 and CDR2 sequences are ENHRY and SYGVKD. Trimming left V 6 bases short and J 7 bases short, with 21 bases between. The CDR3 nucleotides read TGTGCCATCAGCTCCGTCCAGGGCAGGGGTGGCGGGGAGCTGTTTTTT. It translates to CAISSVQGRGGGELFF.

This chain uses TRBV7-2 with TRBJ1-6; TRBD1 matches 10 bases. With V trimmed by 1 base and J by 7 bases, 7 bases remained unmatched. Looked up from germline, CDR1 is SGHTA and CDR2 is FQGNSA. The CDR3 length is 17 residues. The CDR3 sequence is CASSLVTPGQGNSPLHF. The CDR3 coding sequence is TGTGCCAGCAGCTTAGTAACACCGGGACAGGGGAATTCACCCCTCCACTTT.

The chain has TRBV4-3 and TRBJ2-1, with a possible D match to TRBD2 (5 bases). The CDR3 has 14 residues. Trimming cost V 1 base and J 10 bases, with 14 bases left between them. Germline V gene sequence: CDR1 LGHNA, CDR2 YSLEER. This chain's CDR3 is CASSQVASQVEQFF. As DNA, the CDR3 is TGCGCCAGCAGCCAAGTGGCTAGCCAAGTCGAGCAGTTCTTC.

This clonotype appeared a few times. The chain combines TRBV7-6 with TRBJ2-5; maybe TRBD2 (5 bases). This CDR3 has 14 residues. V gave up 0 bases and J gave up 5 bases, with 10 bases separating them. Per germline, CDR1 SGHVS and CDR2 FNYEAQ. CDR3 bases: TGTGCCAGCAGCTTAGCGCAGCGGTGGGAGACCCAGTACTTC. Residues: CASSLAQRWETQYF.

The sample holds a few counts of this clonotype. This chain links TRBV5-1 with TRBJ1-1, with a possible D match to TRBD1 (6 bases). Per the germline V gene, CDR1 is SGHRS and CDR2 is YFSETQ. CDR3 length equals 14 residues. Trimming took off 6 bases at V and 5 bases at J, with 17 bases between the two ends. CDR3 amino acids: CASTYGTGKTEAFF. CDR3 bases: TGCGCCAGCACCTACGGTACAGGGAAGACTGAAGCTTTCTTT.

This chain connects TRBV11-2 to TRBJ2-7; 10 nucleotides line up with TRBD2. CDR3 length: 16 amino acids. Germline lookup yields CDR1 SGHAT and CDR2 FQNNGV. The junction had 5 bases not matched to a gene; V was cut back by 3 bases and J by 0 bases. This CDR3 reads CASSLLAGVASYEQYF. DNA for the CDR3: TGTGCCAGCAGCTTGCTAGCGGGAGTCGCCTCCTACGAGCAGTACTTC.

This chain uses TRBV10-3 with TRBJ1-2, with D uncertain. Germline V gene lookup returns CDR1 ENHRY and CDR2 SYGVKD. V lost 4 bases to trimming and J lost 7 bases, with 7 bases between them. The CDR3 loop spans 11 amino acids. Here the CDR3 DNA reads TGTGCCATCAGTGGAAGTAGTGGCTACACCTTC. This codes for CAISGSSGYTF.

This clonotype was seen only a few times. V gene TRBV10-3 combines with J gene TRBJ2-1, with 8 bases matching TRBD1. This CDR3 spans 14 amino acids. Germline CDR1 is ENHRY and CDR2 is SYGVKD. Trimming at V came to 4 bases and at J to 7 bases, leaving 6 bases not matched to a gene. The CDR3 coding sequence is TGTGCCATCAGTGGACAGACAGGGGTGAATGAGCAGTTCTTC. This translates into CAISGQTGVNEQFF.